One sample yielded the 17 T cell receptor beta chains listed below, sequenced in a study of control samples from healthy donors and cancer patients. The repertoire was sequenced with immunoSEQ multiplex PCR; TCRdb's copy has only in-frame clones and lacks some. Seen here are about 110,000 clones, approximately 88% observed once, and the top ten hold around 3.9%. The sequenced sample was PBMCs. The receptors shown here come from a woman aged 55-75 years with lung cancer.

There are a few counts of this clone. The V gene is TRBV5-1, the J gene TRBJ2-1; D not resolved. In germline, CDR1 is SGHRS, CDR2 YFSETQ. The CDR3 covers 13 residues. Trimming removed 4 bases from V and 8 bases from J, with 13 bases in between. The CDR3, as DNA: TGCGCCAGCAGCCTATCAGAGAACTATGAGCAGTTCTTC. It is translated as CASSLSENYEQFF. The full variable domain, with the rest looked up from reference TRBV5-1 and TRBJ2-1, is KAGVTQTPRYLIKTRGQQVTLSCSPISGHRSVSWYQQTPGQGLQFLFEYFSETQRNKGNFPGRFSGRQFSNSRSEMNVSTLELGDSALYLCASSLSENYEQFFGPGTRLTVL.

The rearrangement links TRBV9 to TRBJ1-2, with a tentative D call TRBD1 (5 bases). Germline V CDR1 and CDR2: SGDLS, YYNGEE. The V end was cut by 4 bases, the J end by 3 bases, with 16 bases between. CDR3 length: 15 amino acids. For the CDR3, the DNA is TGTGCCAGCAGCTCCGGGACCGACGATCACTATGGCTACACCTTC. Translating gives CASSSGTDDHYGYTF.

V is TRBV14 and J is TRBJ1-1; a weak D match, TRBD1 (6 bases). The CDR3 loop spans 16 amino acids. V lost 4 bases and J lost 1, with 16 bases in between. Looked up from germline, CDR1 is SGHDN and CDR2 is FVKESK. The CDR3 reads CASSLFGGHWNTEAFF. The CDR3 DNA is TGTGCCAGCAGCCTATTTGGGGGACACTGGAACACTGAAGCTTTCTTT.

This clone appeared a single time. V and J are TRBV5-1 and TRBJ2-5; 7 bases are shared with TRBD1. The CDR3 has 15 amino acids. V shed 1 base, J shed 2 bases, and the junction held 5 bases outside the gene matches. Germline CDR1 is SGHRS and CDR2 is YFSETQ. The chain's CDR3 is CASSLSQGQQETQYF. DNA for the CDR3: TGCGCCAGCAGCTTGTCACAGGGACAGCAAGAGACCCAGTACTTC.

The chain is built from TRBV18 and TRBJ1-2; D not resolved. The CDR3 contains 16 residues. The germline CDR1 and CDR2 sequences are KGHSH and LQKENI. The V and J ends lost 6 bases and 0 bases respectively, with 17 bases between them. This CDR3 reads CASSPDLSLANYGYTF. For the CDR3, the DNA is TGTGCCAGCTCGCCGGACCTTTCCTTAGCTAACTATGGCTACACCTTC.

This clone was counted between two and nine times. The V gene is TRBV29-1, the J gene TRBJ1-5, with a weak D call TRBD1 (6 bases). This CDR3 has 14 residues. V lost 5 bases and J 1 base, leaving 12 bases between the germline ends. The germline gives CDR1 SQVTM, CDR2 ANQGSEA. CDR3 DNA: TGCAGCGTTCGTGGGCAGGGGAGCAATCAGCCCCAGCATTTT. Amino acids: CSVRGQGSNQPQHF.

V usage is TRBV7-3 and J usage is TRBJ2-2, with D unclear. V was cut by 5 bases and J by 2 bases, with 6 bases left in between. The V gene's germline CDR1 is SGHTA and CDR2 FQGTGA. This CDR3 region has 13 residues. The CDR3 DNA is TGTGCCAGCAGCCGAGACAACACCGGGGAGCTGTTTTTT. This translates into CASSRDNTGELFF.

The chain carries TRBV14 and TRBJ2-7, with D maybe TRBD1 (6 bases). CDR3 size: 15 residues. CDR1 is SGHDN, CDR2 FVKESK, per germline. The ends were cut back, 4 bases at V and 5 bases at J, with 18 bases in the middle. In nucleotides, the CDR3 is TGTGCCAGCAGCCCAAATTCGCAGGGGCGGCACGAGCAGTACTTC. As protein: CASSPNSQGRHEQYF.

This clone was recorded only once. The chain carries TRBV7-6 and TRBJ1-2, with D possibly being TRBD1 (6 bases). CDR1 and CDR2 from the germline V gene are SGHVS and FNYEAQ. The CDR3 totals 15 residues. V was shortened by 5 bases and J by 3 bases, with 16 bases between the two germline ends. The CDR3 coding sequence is TGTGCCAGCAGCGCCTTGGGGGGGCAAGACTATGGCTACACCTTC. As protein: CASSALGGQDYGYTF.

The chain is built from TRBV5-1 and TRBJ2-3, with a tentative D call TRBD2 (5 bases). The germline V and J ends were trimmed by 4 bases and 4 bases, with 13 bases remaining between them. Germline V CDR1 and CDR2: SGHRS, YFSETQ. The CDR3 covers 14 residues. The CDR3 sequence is CASSPGLSPDTQYF. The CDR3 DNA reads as TGCGCCAGCAGCCCCGGACTTTCACCAGATACGCAGTATTTT.

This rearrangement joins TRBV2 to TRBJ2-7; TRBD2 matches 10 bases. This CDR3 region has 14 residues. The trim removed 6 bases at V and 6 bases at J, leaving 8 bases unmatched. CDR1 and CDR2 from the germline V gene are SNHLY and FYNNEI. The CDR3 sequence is CASREIAGGGEQYF. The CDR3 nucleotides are TGTGCCAGCAGAGAGATAGCGGGAGGAGGCGAGCAGTACTTC.

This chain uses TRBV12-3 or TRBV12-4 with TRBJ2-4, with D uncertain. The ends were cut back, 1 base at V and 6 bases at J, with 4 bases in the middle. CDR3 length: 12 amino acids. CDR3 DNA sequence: TGTGCCAGCAGTTTAGACACAAACATTCAGTACTTC. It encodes CASSLDTNIQYF.

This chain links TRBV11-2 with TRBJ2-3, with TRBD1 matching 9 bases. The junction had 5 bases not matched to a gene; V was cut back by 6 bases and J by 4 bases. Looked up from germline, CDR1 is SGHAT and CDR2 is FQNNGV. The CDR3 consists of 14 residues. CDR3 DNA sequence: TGTGCCAGCAGGCGGACAGGGGAGGCAGATACGCAGTATTTT. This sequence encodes CASRRTGEADTQYF.

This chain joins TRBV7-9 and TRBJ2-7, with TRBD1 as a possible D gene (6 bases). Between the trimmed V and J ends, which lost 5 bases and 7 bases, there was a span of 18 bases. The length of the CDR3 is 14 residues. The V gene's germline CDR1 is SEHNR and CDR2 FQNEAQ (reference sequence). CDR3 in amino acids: CASSLDSTLGEQYF. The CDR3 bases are TGTGCCAGCAGCCTGGACAGCACCCTGGGGGAGCAGTACTTC. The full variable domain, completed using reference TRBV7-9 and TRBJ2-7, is DTGVSQNPRHKITKRGQNVTFRCDPISEHNRLYWYRQTLGQGPEFLTYFQNEAQLEKSRLLSDRFSAERPKGSFSTLEIQRTEQGDSAMYLCASSLDSTLGEQYFGPGTRLTVT.

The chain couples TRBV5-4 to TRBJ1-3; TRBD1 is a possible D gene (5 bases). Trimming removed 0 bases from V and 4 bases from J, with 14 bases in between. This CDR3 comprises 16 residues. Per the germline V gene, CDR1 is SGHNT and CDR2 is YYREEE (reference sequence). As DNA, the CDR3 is TGTGCCAGCAGCTTGGCAGCGGGGCAAGGGGGAAACACCATATATTTT. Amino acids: CASSLAAGQGGNTIYF.

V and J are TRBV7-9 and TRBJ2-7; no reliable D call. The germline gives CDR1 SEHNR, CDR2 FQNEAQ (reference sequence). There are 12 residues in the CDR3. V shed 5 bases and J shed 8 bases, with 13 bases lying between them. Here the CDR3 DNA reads TGTGCCAGCAGCATAGAAGCCCAGAAGCAGTACTTC. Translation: CASSIEAQKQYF. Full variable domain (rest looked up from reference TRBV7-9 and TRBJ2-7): DTGVSQNPRHKITKRGQNVTFRCDPISEHNRLYWYRQTLGQGPEFLTYFQNEAQLEKSRLLSDRFSAERPKGSFSTLEIQRTEQGDSAMYLCASSIEAQKQYFGPGTRLTVT.

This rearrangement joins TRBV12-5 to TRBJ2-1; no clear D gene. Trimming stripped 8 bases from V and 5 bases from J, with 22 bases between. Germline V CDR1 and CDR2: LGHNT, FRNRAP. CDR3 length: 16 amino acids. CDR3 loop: CASNFVRTNMNNEQFF. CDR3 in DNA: TGTGCTAGTAATTTCGTCCGAACTAACATGAACAATGAGCAGTTCTTC. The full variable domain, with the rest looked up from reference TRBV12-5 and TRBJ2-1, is DARVTQTPRHKVTEMGQEVTMRCQPILGHNTVFWYRQTMMQGLELLAYFRNRAPLDDSGMPKDRFSAEMPDATLATLKIQPSEPRDSAVYFCASNFVRTNMNNEQFFGPGTRLTVL.